Sequencing of this TCR beta chain was carried out in a study of cytomegalovirus exposure and HLA in healthy donors. Vbeta (60) and Jbeta (13) primers were used in the PCR. Repertoires were generated with immunoSEQ multiplex PCR, while TCRdb's copy carries only in-frame clones and drops some. The table shows 200,000 to 250,000 clones, with approximately 80% occurring only once. With 7 bases clipped from V and 2 bases from J, the junction kept 7 bases outside the gene matches. CDR3 length: 15 amino acids. CDR1 MNHEY and CDR2 SVGAGI come from the germline V gene. V is TRBV6-5 and J is TRBJ1-2, with 10 bases aligning to TRBD1. The sequencing sample was made of PBMCs. The source is a boy aged 2 to 10 in good health and CMV-seronegative. The chain's CDR3 is CASTYGTGANYGYTF. CDR3 in DNA: TGTGCCAGCACCTACGGGACAGGGGCCAACTATGGCTACACCTTC.